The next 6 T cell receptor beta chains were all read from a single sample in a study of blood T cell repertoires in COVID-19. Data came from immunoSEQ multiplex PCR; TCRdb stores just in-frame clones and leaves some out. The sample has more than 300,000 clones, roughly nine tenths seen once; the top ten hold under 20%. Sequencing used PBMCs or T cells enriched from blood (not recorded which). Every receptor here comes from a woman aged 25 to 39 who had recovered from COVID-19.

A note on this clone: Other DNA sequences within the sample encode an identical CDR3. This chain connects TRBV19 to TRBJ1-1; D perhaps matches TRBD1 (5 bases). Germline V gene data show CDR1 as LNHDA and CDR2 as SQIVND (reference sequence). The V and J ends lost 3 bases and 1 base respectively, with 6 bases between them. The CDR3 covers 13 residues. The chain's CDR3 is CASSIRENTEAFF. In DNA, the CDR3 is TGTGCCAGTAGTATCAGGGAGAACACTGAAGCTTTCTTT.

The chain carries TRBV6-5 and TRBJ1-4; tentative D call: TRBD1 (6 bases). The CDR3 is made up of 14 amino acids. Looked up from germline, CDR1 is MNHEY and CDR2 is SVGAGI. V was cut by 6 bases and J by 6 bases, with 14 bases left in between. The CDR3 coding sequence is TGTGCCAGCAGGTTCAGGGGTACACATGAAAAACTGTTTTTT. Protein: CASRFRGTHEKLFF.

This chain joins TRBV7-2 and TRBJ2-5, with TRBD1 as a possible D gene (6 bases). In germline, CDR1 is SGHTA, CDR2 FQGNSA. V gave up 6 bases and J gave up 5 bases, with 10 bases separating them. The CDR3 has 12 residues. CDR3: CASRPGAETQYF. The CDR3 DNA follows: TGTGCCAGCAGGCCAGGGGCGGAGACCCAGTACTTC.

The chain's CDR3 is CASSRRGNTEAFF. The CDR3 nucleotides read TGTGCCAGCAGTCGCAGGGGGAACACTGAAGCTTTCTTT. This rearrangement joins TRBV6-2 or TRBV6-3 to TRBJ1-1; a weak D match, TRBD1 (6 bases). Per the germline V gene, CDR1 is MNHEY and CDR2 is SVGEGT. Deletions cut 5 bases from V and 1 base from J, with 8 bases between. This CDR3 contains 13 residues.

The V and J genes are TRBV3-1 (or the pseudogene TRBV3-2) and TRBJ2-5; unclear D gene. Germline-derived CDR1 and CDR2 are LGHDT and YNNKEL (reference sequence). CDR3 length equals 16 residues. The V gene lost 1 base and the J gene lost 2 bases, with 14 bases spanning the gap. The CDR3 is CASSQVRLGAQETQYF. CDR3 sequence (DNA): TGTGCCAGCAGCCAAGTACGGCTCGGAGCACAAGAGACCCAGTACTTC.

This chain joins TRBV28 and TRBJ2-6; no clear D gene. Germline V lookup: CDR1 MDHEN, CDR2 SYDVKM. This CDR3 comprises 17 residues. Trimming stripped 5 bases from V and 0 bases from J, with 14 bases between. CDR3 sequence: CASSDSGPISGANVLTF. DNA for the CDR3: TGTGCCAGCAGTGATTCAGGTCCTATCTCTGGGGCCAACGTCCTGACTTTC.